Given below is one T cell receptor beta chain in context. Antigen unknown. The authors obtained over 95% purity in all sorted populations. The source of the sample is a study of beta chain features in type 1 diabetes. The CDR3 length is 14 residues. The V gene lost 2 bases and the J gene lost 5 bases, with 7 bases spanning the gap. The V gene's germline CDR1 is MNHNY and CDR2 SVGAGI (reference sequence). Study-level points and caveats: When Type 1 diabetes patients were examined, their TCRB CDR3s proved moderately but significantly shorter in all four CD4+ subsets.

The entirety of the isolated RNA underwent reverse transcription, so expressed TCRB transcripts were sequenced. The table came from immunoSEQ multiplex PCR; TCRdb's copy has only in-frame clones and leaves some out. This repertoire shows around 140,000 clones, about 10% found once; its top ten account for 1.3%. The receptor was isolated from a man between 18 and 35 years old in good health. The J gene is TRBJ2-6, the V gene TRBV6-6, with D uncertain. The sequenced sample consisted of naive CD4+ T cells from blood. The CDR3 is CASSYEKRANVLTF. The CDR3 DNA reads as TGTGCCAGCAGTTACGAGAAACGGGCCAACGTCCTGACTTTC.